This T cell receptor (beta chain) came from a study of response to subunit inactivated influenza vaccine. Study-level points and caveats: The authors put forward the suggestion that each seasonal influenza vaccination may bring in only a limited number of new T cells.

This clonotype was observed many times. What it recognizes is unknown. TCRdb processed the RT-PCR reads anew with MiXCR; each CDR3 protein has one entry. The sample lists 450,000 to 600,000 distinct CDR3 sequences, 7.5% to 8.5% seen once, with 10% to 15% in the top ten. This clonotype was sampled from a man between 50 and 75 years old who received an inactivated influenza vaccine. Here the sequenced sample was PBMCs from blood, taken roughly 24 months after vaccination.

The CDR3 spells CASSLVSSGVGETQYF. The CDR3 coding sequence is TGTGCCAGCAGCTTAGTCAGTAGCGGGGTGGGAGAGACCCAGTACTTC. The chain combines TRBV7-8 with TRBJ2-5; TRBD2 matches 8 bases. Germline trimming cut 1 base from V and 4 bases from J; bases unmatched to any gene: 8. The CDR3 loop spans 16 amino acids. Germline loops: CDR1 SGHVS, CDR2 FQNEAQ.